The rows below give T cell receptor beta chains drawn from one sample of a study of cytomegalovirus exposure and HLA in healthy donors. Clones were read by immunoSEQ multiplex PCR, and TCRdb kept only the in-frame ones, dropping some. The sample contains about 160,000 clones, around 84% of which appear only once. The sequencing sample was made of PBMCs. The receptors here all came from a woman in her thirties or forties in good health and CMV-seronegative. Both conserved end residues are trimmed from each CDR3.

J gene: TRBJ1-3; CDR3 length: 13; V gene: TRBV6-1; CDR3 protein: ASSATLGGRNTIY
J gene: TRBJ2-1; CDR3 length: 13; V gene: TRBV6-5; CDR3 protein: ASIGLAGGYNEQF
J gene: TRBJ1-1; CDR3 length: 13; V gene: TRBV15; CDR3 protein: ATSREGEGYTEAF
J gene: TRBJ2-2; CDR3 length: 14; V gene: TRBV4-2; CDR3 protein: ASSQEWLSNTGELF
J gene: TRBJ1-1; CDR3 length: 12; V gene: TRBV6-5; CDR3 protein: ASSETVGGTEAF
J gene: TRBJ1-5; CDR3 length: 13; V gene: TRBV5-4; CDR3 protein: ASSTDREGNQPQH
J gene: TRBJ1-2; CDR3 length: 14; V gene: TRBV7-9; CDR3 protein: ASSLDVDSPNYGYT
J gene: TRBJ1-4; CDR3 length: 14; V gene: TRBV19; CDR3 protein: ASSLGTAGGGEKLF
J gene: TRBJ2-7; CDR3 length: 13; V gene: TRBV27; CDR3 protein: ASSFFDRASYEQY
J gene: TRBJ2-2; CDR3 length: 15; V gene: TRBV19; CDR3 protein: ASSWNSGGRGTGELF
J gene: TRBJ1-4; CDR3 length: 17; V gene: TRBV7-2; CDR3 protein: ASSRSGTATSATNEKLF
J gene: TRBJ2-2; CDR3 length: 14; V gene: TRBV10-2; CDR3 protein: ASSEVGSANTGELF
J gene: TRBJ2-7; CDR3 length: 12; V gene: TRBV5-1; CDR3 protein: ASSLAGGRSEQY
J gene: TRBJ1-3; CDR3 length: 12; V gene: TRBV27; CDR3 protein: ASSSTGAGNTIY
J gene: TRBJ1-2; CDR3 length: 11; V gene: TRBV2; CDR3 protein: ASSLGGNYGYT
J gene: TRBJ1-2; CDR3 length: 14; V gene: TRBV19; CDR3 protein: ASSIDGTTSNYGYT
J gene: TRBJ1-6; CDR3 length: 9; V gene: TRBV5-1; CDR3 protein: ASRVDSPLH
J gene: TRBJ1-1; CDR3 length: 12; V gene: TRBV6-5; CDR3 protein: ASSLFGGNTEAF
J gene: TRBJ2-2; CDR3 length: 13; V gene: TRBV5-4; CDR3 protein: ASSLSGGTTGELF
J gene: TRBJ1-1; CDR3 length: 12; V gene: TRBV6-1; CDR3 protein: ASREGQGNTEAF
J gene: TRBJ2-5; CDR3 length: 12; V gene: TRBV21-1; CDR3 protein: ASSEPLGGTPQY
J gene: TRBJ2-1; CDR3 length: 11; V gene: TRBV19; CDR3 protein: ASSRGGWDEQF
J gene: TRBJ1-6; CDR3 length: 11; V gene: TRBV7-7; CDR3 protein: ASSSGYNSPLH
J gene: TRBJ1-4; CDR3 length: 14; V gene: TRBV5-5; CDR3 protein: ASSQRWEGMMGKLF
J gene: TRBJ2-1; CDR3 length: 13; V gene: TRBV4-1; CDR3 protein: ASSRLLQGPNEQF
J gene: TRBJ2-1; CDR3 length: 13; V gene: TRBV6-5; CDR3 protein: ASSAPSGVRFEQF
J gene: TRBJ1-2; CDR3 length: 13; V gene: TRBV15; CDR3 protein: ATSRVPGEGEGYT
J gene: TRBJ2-3; CDR3 length: 13; V gene: TRBV5-1; CDR3 protein: ASSWGDREKATQY
J gene: TRBJ2-3; CDR3 length: 13; V gene: TRBV2; CDR3 protein: ASSPGLAGGDTQY
J gene: TRBJ2-3; CDR3 length: 13; V gene: TRBV6-1; CDR3 protein: ASSESTGSTDTQY
J gene: TRBJ1-2; CDR3 length: 12; V gene: TRBV5-6; CDR3 protein: ASSRGQGAGGYT
J gene: TRBJ1-2; CDR3 length: 11; V gene: TRBV19; CDR3 protein: ASRQGQSYGYT
J gene: TRBJ2-7; CDR3 length: 12; V gene: TRBV7-9; CDR3 protein: ASSFGDRVYEQY
J gene: TRBJ1-5; CDR3 length: 12; V gene: TRBV10-2; CDR3 protein: ASRPGQGGQPQH
J gene: TRBJ2-3; CDR3 length: 9; V gene: TRBV4-1; CDR3 protein: ASSPGATQY
J gene: TRBJ2-3; CDR3 length: 14; V gene: TRBV5-1; CDR3 protein: ASSLGHRALTDTQY
J gene: TRBJ1-3; CDR3 length: 14; V gene: TRBV18; CDR3 protein: ASSSGTPDSGNTIY
J gene: TRBJ2-5; CDR3 length: 14; V gene: TRBV5-1; CDR3 protein: ASSFQGLAIQETQY
J gene: TRBJ2-5; CDR3 length: 12; V gene: TRBV5-5; CDR3 protein: ASSPPAQQETQY
J gene: TRBJ2-3; CDR3 length: 16; V gene: TRBV12-5; CDR3 protein: ASGLVLGGLAGTDTQY
J gene: TRBJ1-6; CDR3 length: 13; V gene: TRBV18; CDR3 protein: ASSPLNQGNSPLH
J gene: TRBJ1-5; CDR3 length: 17; V gene: TRBV5-3; CDR3 protein: ARSLGFTGGSESNQPQH
J gene: TRBJ2-2; CDR3 length: 13; V gene: TRBV7-2; CDR3 protein: ASSRAGVDTGELF
J gene: TRBJ2-7; CDR3 length: 15; V gene: TRBV5-4; CDR3 protein: ASTRFPGTSNTYEQY
J gene: TRBJ2-5; CDR3 length: 11; V gene: TRBV6-1; CDR3 protein: ASSPGTAETQY
J gene: TRBJ1-1; CDR3 length: 11; V gene: TRBV5-1; CDR3 protein: ASSSLQGVEAF
J gene: TRBJ2-2; CDR3 length: 13; V gene: TRBV29-1; CDR3 protein: SVTRAGKRSGELF
J gene: TRBJ1-5; CDR3 length: 11; V gene: TRBV5-1; CDR3 protein: ASSLGQGQPQH
J gene: TRBJ2-3; CDR3 length: 11; V gene: TRBV6-4; CDR3 protein: ASRRTGLDTQY
J gene: TRBJ2-3; CDR3 length: 9; V gene: TRBV2; CDR3 protein: ASSAGNTQY
J gene: TRBJ2-5; CDR3 length: 9; V gene: TRBV6-1; CDR3 protein: ASRGPRAQY
J gene: TRBJ1-5; CDR3 length: 12; V gene: TRBV6-1; CDR3 protein: ASSEVWPPQPQH